The next 29 T cell receptor beta chains were all read from a single sample in a study of blood T cell repertoires in COVID-19. Sequenced by immunoSEQ multiplex PCR; TCRdb stores in-frame clones only, minus some. The sample has approximately 150,000 clones; 87% are singletons. The sequenced material came from peripheral blood. These receptors all stem from a woman aged 60-75 years who had recovered from COVID-19.

The genes are TRBV28 and TRBJ2-5; a weak D match, TRBD1 (5 bases). Deletions cut 3 bases from V and 4 bases from J, with 9 bases between. The CDR3 contains 13 residues. Germline CDR1 and CDR2: MDHEN and SYDVKM. The CDR3 region is CASSLSGAETQYF. CDR3 sequence (DNA): TGTGCCAGCAGTTTGAGTGGGGCAGAGACCCAGTACTTC.

This chain links TRBV19 with TRBJ2-1, with 10 positions matching TRBD2. After removal of 3 bases from V and 10 bases from J, the junction contained 9 bases not matched to a gene. The germline gives CDR1 LNHDA, CDR2 SQIVND (reference sequence). The CDR3 extends over 15 amino acids. The CDR3 is CASSISRSGGGEQFF. The CDR3 bases are TGTGCCAGTAGTATTAGTAGAAGCGGGGGGGGCGAGCAGTTCTTC.

The chain combines TRBV5-5 with TRBJ2-3; D is possibly TRBD1 (6 bases). Germline lookup yields CDR1 SGHKS and CDR2 YYEKEE (reference sequence). Trimming took 4 bases from V and 2 from J, leaving 14 bases between them. There are 15 residues in the CDR3. The CDR3 nucleotides are TGTGCCAGCAGCCAGGGGCGAGGACACACAGATACGCAGTATTTT. Amino acid sequence: CASSQGRGHTDTQYF.

This chain connects TRBV28 to TRBJ2-1; D is possibly TRBD2 (6 bases). The CDR3 contains 14 residues. Trimming removed 4 bases at V and 2 bases at J, with 9 bases between. The germline V gene has CDR1 MDHEN and CDR2 SYDVKM. This CDR3 is CASSSGLTYNEQFF. CDR3 coding DNA: TGTGCCAGCAGTTCGGGACTGACCTACAATGAGCAGTTCTTC.

The rearrangement joins TRBV11-2 to TRBJ2-7; D remains unclear. V dropped 1 base and J dropped 3 bases, with 13 bases sitting between them. The CDR3 has 15 residues. The germline V gene has CDR1 SGHAT and CDR2 FQNNGV. The CDR3 DNA is TGTGCCAGCAGCTTAGTGGGTGGGCCCGGCTACGAGCAGTACTTC. This codes for CASSLVGGPGYEQYF.

The chain is built from TRBV2 and TRBJ2-2; 7 positions match TRBD1. This CDR3 comprises 14 residues. In germline, CDR1 is SNHLY, CDR2 FYNNEI. With V trimmed by 5 bases and J by 5 bases, 5 bases remained unmatched. The CDR3 loop reads CASSNYRGTGELFF. The CDR3 DNA reads TGTGCCAGCAGTAATTACAGGGGAACCGGGGAGCTGTTTTTT.

The V call is TRBV7-9, the J call TRBJ1-5; D is possibly TRBD1 (5 bases). Germline CDR1 SEHNR, CDR2 FQNEAQ (reference sequence). V shed 1 base and J shed 7 bases, with 11 bases lying between them. The CDR3 covers 14 residues. CDR3 loop: CASSLGSQDQPQHF. The CDR3, as DNA: TGTGCCAGCAGCTTAGGGTCACAGGACCAGCCCCAGCATTTT.

This clone was observed a single time. The chain employs TRBV6-1 and TRBJ2-5; maybe TRBD2 (5 bases). V lost 6 bases and J lost 2, with 13 bases in between. CDR1 and CDR2 (germline): MNHNS, SASEGT. CDR3 length: 14 residues. The CDR3 protein is CASRRTVGQETQYF. In nucleotides, the CDR3 is TGTGCCAGCAGACGGACTGTGGGGCAAGAGACCCAGTACTTC.

The J gene is TRBJ2-1, the V gene TRBV6-6, with a weak D call TRBD1 (6 bases). V gave up 5 bases and J gave up 3 bases, with 14 bases separating them. Germline CDR1 and CDR2: MNHNY and SVGAGI (reference sequence). The CDR3 is 15 residues long. The CDR3 sequence is CASSREARGYNEQFF. The CDR3 nucleotides are TGTGCCAGCAGTCGAGAGGCCAGGGGCTACAATGAGCAGTTCTTC.

V gene TRBV7-9 combines with J gene TRBJ2-3, with D possibly matching TRBD1 (6 bases). Germline-derived CDR1 and CDR2 are SEHNR and FQNEAQ (reference sequence). The CDR3 is 14 residues long. Between the trimmed V and J ends, which lost 5 bases and 0 bases, there was a span of 9 bases. The CDR3 loop reads CASSTGSSTDTQYF. In nucleotides, the CDR3 is TGTGCCAGCAGCACAGGGAGTAGCACAGATACGCAGTATTTT.

The chain uses TRBV9 and TRBJ1-4; D remains unclear. CDR3 size: 15 residues. V lost 3 bases, J lost 0 bases, and 9 bases lay in between. CDR1 is SGDLS and CDR2 is YYNGEE in the germline V gene. The chain's CDR3 is CASSGTESTNEKLFF. The CDR3 bases are TGTGCCAGCAGCGGCACAGAATCAACTAATGAAAAACTGTTTTTT.

The chain couples TRBV5-4 to TRBJ2-7; 8 positions match TRBD2. The CDR3 is 15 amino acids. Germline V gene data show CDR1 as SGHNT and CDR2 as YYREEE (reference sequence). V lost 0 bases to trimming and J lost 5 bases; unmatched junction nucleotides: 7. For the CDR3, the DNA is TGTGCCAGCAGCTTGGGCGGGGGGCCTTTAAACGAGCAGTACTTC. Translated, it gives CASSLGGGPLNEQYF.

This sequence joins TRBV6-2 or TRBV6-3 and TRBJ2-2; D is possibly TRBD2 (6 bases). Per germline, CDR1 MNHEY and CDR2 SVGEGT. The CDR3 loop spans 15 amino acids. Between the trimmed V and J ends, which lost 0 bases and 5 bases, there was a span of 10 bases. The CDR3 DNA is TGTGCCAGCAGTTACTCCCTAGCGATAACCGGGGAGCTGTTTTTT. Amino acids: CASSYSLAITGELFF.

CDR3: CASSGQFVSGNTIYF. The CDR3 coding sequence is TGTGCCAGCAGCGGACAGTTTGTCTCTGGAAACACCATATATTTT. The chain employs TRBV2 and TRBJ1-3, with D maybe TRBD1 (6 bases). Looked up from germline, CDR1 is SNHLY and CDR2 is FYNNEI. Trimming took off 6 bases at V and 0 bases at J, with 12 bases between the two ends. The length of the CDR3 is 15 residues.

The V call is TRBV28, the J call TRBJ2-7; 8 bases align to TRBD2. CDR3 length: 14 amino acids. V trimming: 7 bases; J trimming: 3 bases; junction bases outside the gene matches: 8. The germline gives CDR1 MDHEN, CDR2 SYDVKM. CDR3 sequence: CASMVSGGFYEQYF. CDR3 in DNA: TGTGCCAGCATGGTCAGCGGGGGTTTCTACGAGCAGTACTTC. Using reference TRBV28 and TRBJ2-7 for the parts outside the CDR3, the full variable domain is DVKVTQSSRYLVKRTGEKVFLECVQDMDHENMFWYRQDPGLGLRLIYFSYDVKMKEKGDIPEGYSVSREKKERFSLILESASTNQTSMYLCASMVSGGFYEQYFGPGTRLTVT.

The rearrangement uses TRBV30 and TRBJ1-5; perhaps TRBD1 as D (6 bases). The V gene lost 1 base and the J gene lost 6 bases, with 13 bases spanning the gap. Germline values: CDR1 GTSNPN, CDR2 SVGIG (reference sequence). The CDR3 totals 14 residues. CDR3 in amino acids: CAWSASTGTQPQHF. CDR3 DNA: TGTGCCTGGAGTGCCTCTACAGGGACTCAGCCCCAGCATTTT.

The chain combines TRBV5-6 with TRBJ1-6; maybe TRBD1 (5 bases). Per germline, CDR1 SGHDT and CDR2 YYEEEE. This CDR3 has 13 amino acids. V was clipped by 4 bases and J by 7 bases, with 9 bases between them. The CDR3 reads CASSRNRNSPLHF. Here the CDR3 DNA reads TGTGCCAGCAGCAGAAACAGGAATTCACCCCTCCACTTT.

The chain combines TRBV12-3 or TRBV12-4 with TRBJ2-3; D not certain. The CDR3 consists of 13 residues. V lost 5 bases and J 2 bases, leaving 8 bases between the germline ends. CDR3 residues: CASSRRLTDTQYF. CDR3 DNA sequence: TGTGCCAGCAGTCGCAGGCTCACAGATACGCAGTATTTT.

This chain connects TRBV18 to TRBJ1-2; 7 nucleotides align to TRBD1. The V gene's germline CDR1 is KGHSH and CDR2 LQKENI. The junction had 6 bases not matched to a gene; V was cut back by 2 bases and J by 3 bases. This CDR3 comprises 15 residues. The CDR3 nucleotides are TGTGCCAGCTCACCATTGCGGGACAGCTACTATGGCTACACCTTC. This encodes CASSPLRDSYYGYTF.

V usage is TRBV28 and J usage is TRBJ1-2; D might be TRBD1 (5 bases). CDR1 and CDR2 (germline): MDHEN, SYDVKM. V was trimmed by 5 bases and J by 4 bases, leaving 11 bases between them. The CDR3 extends over 13 amino acids. CDR3 in DNA: TGTGCCAGCAGTCGGTCGGGGGTCTATGGCTACACCTTC. Protein: CASSRSGVYGYTF.

The J gene is TRBJ1-3, the V gene TRBV5-4, with D uncertain. V was pared by 1 base and J by 0 bases, with 5 bases between. Germline assignment: CDR1 SGHNT and CDR2 YYREEE (reference sequence). This CDR3 is 14 amino acids long. The CDR3, as DNA: TGTGCCAGCAGCTTGAGCTACTCTGGAAACACCATATATTTT. Its protein product is CASSLSYSGNTIYF.

This sequence joins TRBV4-1 and TRBJ1-5; a possible D gene is TRBD1 (5 bases). The CDR3 loop spans 14 amino acids. Deletions cut 3 bases from V and 5 bases from J, with 11 bases between. Germline-derived CDR1 and CDR2 are MGHRA and YSYEKL. In DNA, the CDR3 is TGCGCCAGCAGCCATCAGGGATGGTATCAGCCCCAGCATTTT. As protein: CASSHQGWYQPQHF.

This clone was detected only once. The genes are TRBV19 and TRBJ1-1; D gene ambiguous. V lost 11 bases, J lost 1 base, and 23 bases lay in between. The CDR3 totals 16 residues. Looked up from germline, CDR1 is LNHDA and CDR2 is SQIVND (reference sequence). The CDR3 DNA is TGTGCCGTAACACGGCCGGGAACTCCTGCGAACACTGAAGCTTTCTTT. Protein: CAVTRPGTPANTEAFF.

The V and J genes are TRBV13 and TRBJ2-7; 8 bases fit TRBD1. The CDR3 is made up of 16 amino acids. Losses at the gene ends were 5 bases for V and 1 base for J; bases not matched to a gene: 10. Germline V lookup: CDR1 PRHDT, CDR2 FYEKMQ (reference sequence). CDR3 protein: CASSPLGQGNSYEQYF. The CDR3 nucleotides are TGTGCCAGCAGCCCCCTTGGACAGGGCAATTCCTACGAGCAGTACTTC.

The chain carries TRBV28 and TRBJ1-2; no clear D gene. In germline, CDR1 is MDHEN, CDR2 SYDVKM. This CDR3 has 15 residues. V lost 6 bases to trimming and J lost 1 base, with 15 bases between them. DNA of the CDR3: TGTGCCAGCAGCCCTGACACCGCTCTTAACTATGGCTACACCTTC. Its translation is CASSPDTALNYGYTF.

The chain couples TRBV5-1 to TRBJ2-5; 7 bases agree with TRBD2. CDR1 and CDR2 (germline): SGHRS, YFSETQ. V lost 2 bases to trimming and J lost 2 bases; unmatched junction nucleotides: 3. CDR3 size: 14 residues. Here the CDR3 DNA reads TGCGCCAGCAGCTTTAGCGGGTCACAAGAGACCCAGTACTTC. Translated, it gives CASSFSGSQETQYF.

This clone was recorded once. The gene calls are TRBV13 and TRBJ2-1, with TRBD2 identical over 10 bases. Looked up from germline, CDR1 is PRHDT and CDR2 is FYEKMQ (reference sequence). J was trimmed by 3 bases and V by 4 bases; bases with no gene match: 9. This CDR3 spans 17 amino acids. Written as DNA, the CDR3 is TGTGCCAGCAGCTCCCAAGAGCGGGGGGGGGACTACAATGAGCAGTTCTTC. It codes for CASSSQERGGDYNEQFF.

The chain is built from TRBV4-1 and TRBJ1-2, with TRBD1 matching over 10 bases. Trimming removed 5 bases from V and 2 bases from J; junction bases left unmatched: 11. Germline V gene lookup returns CDR1 MGHRA and CDR2 YSYEKL. CDR3 length: 17 residues. CDR3 sequence (DNA): TGCGCCAGCAGCACACGACAGGGGGCGCGAAGGAACTATGGCTACACCTTC. Its protein is CASSTRQGARRNYGYTF.

V usage is TRBV19 and J usage is TRBJ2-7; 10 nucleotides line up with TRBD1. CDR3 size: 13 residues. The junction had 5 bases not matched to a gene; V was cut back by 6 bases and J by 6 bases. In germline, CDR1 is LNHDA, CDR2 SQIVND (reference sequence). The CDR3 sequence is CASRTGTGVEQYF. CDR3 nucleotide sequence: TGTGCCAGTAGAACCGGGACAGGGGTCGAGCAGTACTTC.